This entry lists 14 T cell receptor beta chains sequenced from one sample in a study of blood T cell repertoires in COVID-19. Assay used: immunoSEQ multiplex PCR; TCRdb lists only in-frame clones, some missing. The table lists 100,000 to 120,000 clones, 75% to 90% of them singletons. The sample comprised peripheral blood. The receptors here all came from a woman aged 40 to 49 with acute or convalescent COVID-19.

The chain recombines TRBV5-6 with TRBJ1-3; D is undetermined. V was pared by 2 bases and J by 0 bases, with 9 bases between. The length of the CDR3 is 15 residues. Germline lookup yields CDR1 SGHDT and CDR2 YYEEEE. CDR3 loop: CASSFEGRSGNTIYF. The DNA for the CDR3 is TGTGCCAGCAGCTTCGAGGGCCGCTCTGGAAACACCATATATTTT.

This chain connects TRBV6-6 to TRBJ2-7, with 7 bases matching TRBD1. Trimming took 5 bases from V and 4 from J; bases not matched to a gene: 8. This CDR3 comprises 14 residues. Germline CDR1 and CDR2: MNHNY and SVGAGI (reference sequence). In DNA, the CDR3 is TGTGCCAGCAGTACGGTACACAGGGGATACGAGCAGTACTTC. It encodes CASSTVHRGYEQYF.

V is TRBV7-9 and J is TRBJ2-1; unclear D gene. The CDR3 consists of 17 residues. The V gene lost 2 bases and the J gene lost 6 bases, with 20 bases spanning the gap. Germline V gene data show CDR1 as SEHNR and CDR2 as FQNEAQ (reference sequence). CDR3 amino acids: CASSLNSGIGLLNEQFF. In DNA, the CDR3 is TGTGCCAGCAGCTTAAACTCAGGTATTGGGCTACTCAATGAGCAGTTCTTC.

The chain combines TRBV11-2 with TRBJ2-2; unclear D gene. The V gene's germline CDR1 is SGHAT and CDR2 FQNNGV. V was cut by 1 base and J by 2 bases, with 2 bases left in between. The CDR3 is 13 amino acids. The CDR3 spells CASSLVNTGELFF. CDR3 DNA sequence: TGTGCCAGCAGCTTAGTAAACACCGGGGAGCTGTTTTTT.

The rearrangement links TRBV9 to TRBJ1-2; D might be TRBD1 (5 bases). Trimming left V 0 bases short and J 4 bases short, with 13 bases between. This CDR3 spans 15 amino acids. Germline loops: CDR1 SGDLS, CDR2 YYNGEE. The DNA for the CDR3 is TGTGCCAGCAGCGTAGGAGGCAGGGTTGGCTATGGCTACACCTTC. This sequence encodes CASSVGGRVGYGYTF.

V usage is TRBV23-1 and J usage is TRBJ1-6; a possible D gene is TRBD1 (5 bases). TRBV23-1 is assigned to the ORF class and has an uncertain function. Deletions cut 0 bases from V and 7 bases from J, with 16 bases between. The CDR3 loop spans 17 amino acids. CDR3 sequence: CASSQSSLGQGNSPLHF. The CDR3 bases are TGCGCCAGCAGTCAATCCTCCCTGGGGCAGGGAAATTCACCCCTCCACTTT.

This chain joins TRBV6-1 and TRBJ2-2, with TRBD2 identical over 9 bases. Germline V gene sequence: CDR1 MNHNS, CDR2 SASEGT. Trimming cost V 7 bases and J 4 bases; bases outside gene matches: 10. The CDR3 has 16 residues. The CDR3 is CASNDLAGVGTGELFF. Here the CDR3 DNA reads TGTGCCAGCAATGATTTAGCGGGGGTCGGCACCGGGGAGCTGTTTTTT.

The chain has TRBV19 and TRBJ1-2; 8 bases line up with TRBD1. The CDR3 runs to 15 residues. Losses at the gene ends were 5 bases for V and 5 bases for J; bases not matched to a gene: 10. Germline assignment: CDR1 LNHDA and CDR2 SQIVND (reference sequence). This chain's CDR3 is CASSRQGREPYGYTF. DNA for the CDR3: TGTGCCAGTAGTCGACAGGGGCGGGAGCCGTATGGCTACACCTTC.

This clone was picked up a small number of times. The chain links TRBV10-2 to TRBJ2-7; D might be TRBD1 (6 bases). The CDR3 contains 13 residues. Germline V lookup: CDR1 WSHSY, CDR2 SAAADI. V was pared by 5 bases and J by 3 bases, with 11 bases between. The CDR3 DNA reads TGCGCCAGCAGTCGGGACACCAACTACGAGCAGTACTTC. Encoded protein: CASSRDTNYEQYF.

The chain is built from TRBV4-1 and TRBJ1-2, with D tentatively TRBD1 (5 bases). Germline V gene data show CDR1 as MGHRA and CDR2 as YSYEKL. The CDR3 runs to 15 residues. Trimming cost V 9 bases and J 6 bases, with 23 bases left between them. In DNA, the CDR3 is TGCGCCAGTGCCCCACGGGGGTTGGGAACGGATGGCTACACCTTC. This translates into CASAPRGLGTDGYTF.

The gene calls are TRBV9 and TRBJ1-4; D is unclear. The CDR3 has 15 amino acids. CDR1 is SGDLS, CDR2 YYNGEE, per germline. The V end was cut by 0 bases, the J end by 3 bases, with 9 bases between. CDR3 nucleotide sequence: TGTGCCAGCAGCGTAGTTACAGCTTCTAATGAAAAACTGTTTTTT. Residues: CASSVVTASNEKLFF.

The chain recombines TRBV7-2 with TRBJ1-2; maybe TRBD1 (5 bases). Trimming stripped 8 bases from V and 5 bases from J, with 12 bases between. Germline V gene lookup returns CDR1 SGHTA and CDR2 FQGNSA. CDR3 length equals 12 residues. The CDR3 protein is CASAAGGYGYTF. CDR3 sequence (DNA): TGTGCCAGCGCCGCGGGGGGATATGGCTACACCTTC.

As to this clone: At one end, the junction sequence differs from germline, possibly due to a read error. The chain joins TRBV11-2 to TRBJ1-3; 7 bases are shared with TRBD1. CDR3 length: 15 residues. In germline, CDR1 is SGHAT, CDR2 FQNNGV. The CDR3 here is CASSVDRVSGNTIYF. DNA of the CDR3: TGTGCCAGCAGCGTAGACAGGGTCTCTGGAAACACCATATATTTT.

This sequence joins TRBV19 and TRBJ1-5; D might be TRBD1 (6 bases). Per the germline V gene, CDR1 is LNHDA and CDR2 is SQIVND (reference sequence). The CDR3 runs 14 residues. V was trimmed by 1 base and J by 5 bases, leaving 9 bases between them. DNA of the CDR3: TGTGCCAGTAGTATAGTTCACAGGGATCAGCCCCAGCATTTT. It yields the protein CASSIVHRDQPQHF.